One sample yielded the 6 T cell receptor beta chains listed below, sequenced in a study of identical twins. MiXCR, applied by TCRdb to the 5' RACE reads, yields one record per CDR3 protein. This sample yields some 570,000 distinct CDR3 sequences, of which about a fifth are seen a single time; around 0.5% belongs to the top ten. The same specimen was also included in a second study, on yellow fever vaccine responses in identical twins.

The sequencing sample was made of CD4+ T cells sorted from blood. These receptors were taken from a woman under 30 in good health.

This clonotype was observed a few times. V gene TRBV4-1 combines with J gene TRBJ1-1; D is unclear. The CDR3 is made up of 16 amino acids. The germline gives CDR1 MGHRA, CDR2 YSYEKL. V was cut by 0 bases and J by 0 bases, with 11 bases left in between. The CDR3 loop is CASSQDSTRVNTEAFF. The CDR3, as DNA: TGCGCCAGCAGCCAAGATTCTACGAGAGTGAACACTGAAGCTTTCTTT.

The chain joins TRBV29-1 to TRBJ1-4; D is undetermined. This CDR3 comprises 13 residues. Germline V gene data show CDR1 as SQVTM and CDR2 as ANQGSEA. The germline V and J ends were trimmed by 4 bases and 7 bases, with 13 bases remaining between them. CDR3 region: CSVGGPTSEKLFF. The DNA of the CDR3 is TGCAGCGTTGGAGGACCGACCAGTGAAAAACTGTTTTTT.

In this sample, this clonotype turned up a few times. V gene TRBV6-1 combines with J gene TRBJ1-4; TRBD1 aligns across 8 bases. V lost 5 bases, J lost 8 bases, and 13 bases stayed unmatched. This CDR3 spans 16 amino acids. Germline assignment: CDR1 MNHNS and CDR2 SASEGT. The CDR3 loop reads CASSRQGTAVGEKLFF. CDR3 bases: TGTGCCAGCAGTAGACAGGGGACCGCGGTAGGGGAAAAACTGTTTTTT.

As concerns this clonotype: One end of the junction is discordant with germline, which a read error may explain. This sequence joins TRBV6-1 and TRBJ2-1; 8 nucleotides align to TRBD2. CDR1 MNHNS and CDR2 SASEGT come from the germline V gene. The length of the CDR3 is 15 residues. The CDR3 loop is CTSSPAVAGSNEQFF. CDR3 in DNA: TGTACCAGCAGCCCCGCGGTAGCGGGAAGCAATGAGCAGTTCTTC.

This clonotype turned up a few times. The V call is TRBV27, the J call TRBJ2-3; 9 bases align to TRBD2. CDR1 is MNHEY, CDR2 SMNVEV, per germline (reference sequence). The trim removed 5 bases at V and 4 bases at J, leaving 22 bases unmatched. The CDR3 totals 20 residues. The CDR3 is CASSPTPRGGRAPWADTQYF. CDR3 DNA sequence: TGTGCCAGCAGTCCCACTCCTCGAGGCGGGAGGGCCCCTTGGGCAGATACGCAGTATTTT.

The chain has TRBV7-6 and TRBJ2-5; perhaps D is TRBD1 or TRBD2 (5 bases each). The CDR3 length is 15 residues. In germline, CDR1 is SGHVS, CDR2 FNYEAQ. V shed 6 bases and J shed 1 base, with 15 bases lying between them. CDR3 DNA: TGTGCCAGCAGTACCCCGTGGGGGACCCAAGAGACCCAGTACTTC. Protein product: CASSTPWGTQETQYF.